This T cell receptor (beta chain) stems from a study of cytomegalovirus exposure and HLA in healthy donors. General study findings and limits: In an earlier analysis, about 87% or about 30%: the productive usage of most TCR beta V segments.

PCR was performed using 60 Vbeta and 13 Jbeta primers. The table came from immunoSEQ multiplex PCR; TCRdb's copy has only in-frame clones and leaves some out. Of about 82,000 clones in the sample, less than 80% were seen once. With respect to this clone: The antigen is undetermined.

The ends were cut back, 2 bases at V and 8 bases at J, with 13 bases in the middle. Germline-derived CDR1 and CDR2 are GTSNPN and SVGIG (reference sequence). The CDR3 runs 13 residues. The TCR comes from a human donor in good health. Material for sequencing was PBMCs. The chain employs TRBV30 and TRBJ2-1; D is perhaps TRBD2 (5 bases). The CDR3 region is CAWSLTGVHEQFF. The CDR3 DNA is TGTGCCTGGAGTTTAACCGGGGTCCATGAGCAGTTCTTC. Combining the CDR3 with reference TRBV30 and TRBJ2-1 gives the whole variable domain SQTIHQWPATLVQPVGSPLSLECTVEGTSNPNLYWYRQAAGRGLQLLFYSVGIGQISSEVPQNLSASRPQDRQFILSSKKLLLSDSGFYLCAWSLTGVHEQFFGPGTRLTVL.